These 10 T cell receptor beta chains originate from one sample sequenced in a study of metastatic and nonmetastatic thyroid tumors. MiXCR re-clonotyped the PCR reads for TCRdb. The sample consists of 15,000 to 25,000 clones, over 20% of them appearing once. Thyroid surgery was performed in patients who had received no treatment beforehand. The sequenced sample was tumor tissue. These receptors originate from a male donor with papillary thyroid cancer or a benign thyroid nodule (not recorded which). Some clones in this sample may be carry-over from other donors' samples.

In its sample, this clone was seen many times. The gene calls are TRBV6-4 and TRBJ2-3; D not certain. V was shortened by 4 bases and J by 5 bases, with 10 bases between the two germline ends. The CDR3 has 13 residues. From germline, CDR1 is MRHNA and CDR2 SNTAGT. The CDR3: CASSARVVDTQYF. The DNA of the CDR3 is TGTGCCAGCAGTGCCCGAGTGGTAGATACGCAGTATTTT.

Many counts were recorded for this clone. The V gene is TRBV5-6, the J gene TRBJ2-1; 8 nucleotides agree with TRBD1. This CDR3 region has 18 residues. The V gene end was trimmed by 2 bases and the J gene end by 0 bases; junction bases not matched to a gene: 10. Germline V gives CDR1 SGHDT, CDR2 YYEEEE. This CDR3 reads CASSFGRGPHSSYNEQFF. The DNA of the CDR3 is TGTGCCAGCAGCTTCGGCAGGGGGCCCCACAGCTCCTACAATGAGCAGTTCTTC.

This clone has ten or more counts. Here the CDR3 DNA reads TGCGCCAGCAGCTTGGGTGGCACCCGGGGGGGCACAGATACGCAGTATTTT. Its translation is CASSLGGTRGGTDTQYF. J is TRBJ2-3 and V is TRBV5-1; TRBD2 matches at 7 bases. This CDR3 spans 17 amino acids. V gave up 0 bases and J gave up 1 base; unmatched junction bases: 8. The germline V gene encodes CDR1 SGHRS and CDR2 YFSETQ.

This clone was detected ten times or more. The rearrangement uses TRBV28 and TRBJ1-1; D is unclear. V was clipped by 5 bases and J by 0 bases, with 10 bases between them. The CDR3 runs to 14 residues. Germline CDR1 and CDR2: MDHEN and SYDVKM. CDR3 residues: CASSRLRMNTEAFF. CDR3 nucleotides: TGTGCCAGCAGTCGCCTTCGCATGAACACTGAAGCTTTCTTT.

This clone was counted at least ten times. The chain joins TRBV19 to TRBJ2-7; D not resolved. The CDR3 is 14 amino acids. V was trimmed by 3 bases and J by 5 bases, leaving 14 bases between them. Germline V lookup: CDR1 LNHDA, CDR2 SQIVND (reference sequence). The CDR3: CASSIVGRGNEQYF. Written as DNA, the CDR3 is TGTGCCAGTAGTATCGTCGGCCGAGGAAACGAGCAGTACTTC. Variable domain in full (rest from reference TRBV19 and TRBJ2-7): DGGITQSPKYLFRKEGQNVTLSCEQNLNHDAMYWYRQDPGQGLRLIYYSQIVNDFQKGDIAEGYSVSREKKESFPLTVTSAQKNPTAFYLCASSIVGRGNEQYFGPGTRLTVT.

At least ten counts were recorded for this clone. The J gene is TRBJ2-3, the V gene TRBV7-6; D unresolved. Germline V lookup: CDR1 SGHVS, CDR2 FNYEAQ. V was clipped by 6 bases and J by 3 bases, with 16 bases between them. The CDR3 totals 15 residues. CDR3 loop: CASRGSTERTDTQYF. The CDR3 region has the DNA TGTGCCAGCAGGGGGTCTACAGAGAGAACAGATACGCAGTATTTT.

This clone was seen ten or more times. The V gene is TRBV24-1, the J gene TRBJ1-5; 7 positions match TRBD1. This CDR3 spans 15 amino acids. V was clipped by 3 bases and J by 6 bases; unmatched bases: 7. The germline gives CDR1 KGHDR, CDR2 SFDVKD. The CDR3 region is CATSDPRQGGQPQHF. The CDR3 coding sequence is TGTGCCACCAGTGATCCACGACAGGGTGGTCAGCCCCAGCATTTT.

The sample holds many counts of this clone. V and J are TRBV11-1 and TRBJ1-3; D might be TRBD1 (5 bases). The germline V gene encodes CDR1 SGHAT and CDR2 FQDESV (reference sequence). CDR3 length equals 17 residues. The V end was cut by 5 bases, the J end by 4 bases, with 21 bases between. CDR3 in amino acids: CASSDPSGALLGNTIYF. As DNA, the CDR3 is TGTGCCAGCAGCGACCCAAGCGGGGCCCTCCTCGGAAACACCATATATTTT.

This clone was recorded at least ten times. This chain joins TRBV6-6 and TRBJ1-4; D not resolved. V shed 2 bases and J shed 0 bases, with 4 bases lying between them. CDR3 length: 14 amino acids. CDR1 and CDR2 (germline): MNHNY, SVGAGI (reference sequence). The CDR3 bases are TGTGCCAGCAGTTACGGGACAACTAATGAAAAACTGTTTTTT. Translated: CASSYGTTNEKLFF.

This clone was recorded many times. CDR3 in DNA: TGTGCCAGCAGCCCCGGGACTAGCGGAAAAGGCGCCTACGAGCAGTACTTC. Translating gives CASSPGTSGKGAYEQYF. V usage is TRBV11-2 and J usage is TRBJ2-7; TRBD2 agrees at 11 bases. There are 17 residues in the CDR3. The germline V gene has CDR1 SGHAT and CDR2 FQNNGV. V was clipped by 5 bases and J by 2 bases; unmatched bases: 11.